The 23 T cell receptor beta chains below all came from one sample that was sequenced in a study of T cells expressing NK-cell markers. From its re-call of the 5' RACE reads, TCRdb lists each CDR3 protein once, without DNA. Here the sample table reports a few hundred thousand distinct CDR3 sequences. Sequencing input: blood T cells: a sorted CD56 or NKG2C T cell subset, CD4+ or CD8+ T cells, or bulk PBMC T cells (not recorded which). These receptors were obtained from a man aged 18-75 years in good health.

The chain carries TRBV27 and TRBJ2-1; TCRdb indicates TRBD1, and absent DNA this call remains unverified. The CDR3 loop spans 17 amino acids. From germline, CDR1 is MNHEY and CDR2 SMNVEV (reference sequence). Here the CDR3 reads CASSFRGSTRGHNEQFF.

The chain has TRBV3-1 and TRBJ2-1; TCRdb selects TRBD1, and the lack of DNA leaves this call unchecked. The germline gives CDR1 LGHDT, CDR2 YNNKEL (reference sequence). There are 20 residues in the CDR3. CDR3 protein: CASSQEWSWGQVISYNEQFF.

V is TRBV12-5 and J is TRBJ2-1; there is no DNA to check the TCRdb D call of TRBD2. This CDR3 has 16 residues. CDR1 is LGHNT, CDR2 FRNRAP, per germline. Here the CDR3 reads CASGPLAGRLHNEQFF.

The chain couples TRBV27 to TRBJ1-5; TCRdb reports TRBD1, a call that lacks DNA to check it against. There are 21 residues in the CDR3. Germline CDR1 reads MNHEY; CDR2 reads SMNVEV (reference sequence). CDR3 loop: CASSLSWGGGTGPYSNQPQHF.

The chain uses TRBV9 and TRBJ2-5; TCRdb designates TRBD1, a call that cannot be tested without DNA. This CDR3 has 15 amino acids. The germline CDR1 and CDR2 sequences are SGDLS and YYNGEE. The CDR3 reads CASSVGSATAETQYF.

The chain couples TRBV6-1 to TRBJ1-1; TCRdb picks TRBD1, but there is no DNA to check that call. This CDR3 contains 14 residues. CDR1 MNHNS and CDR2 SASEGT come from the germline V gene. CDR3 protein: CASMEGARGTEAFF.

The chain carries TRBV7-8 and TRBJ2-1; TCRdb's assignment of TRBD2 cannot be checked, as there is no DNA. CDR1 and CDR2 from the germline V gene are SGHVS and FQNEAQ. The CDR3 extends over 13 amino acids. CDR3 amino acids: CAAGGGSYNEQFF.

V usage is TRBV3-1 and J usage is TRBJ1-4; TCRdb reports TRBD1, a call that lacks DNA to check it against. Germline V gene sequence: CDR1 LGHDT, CDR2 YNNKEL (reference sequence). The CDR3 has 17 amino acids. The CDR3 reads CASSQEPGGAANEKLFF.

CDR3 protein: CASSPSWGANTNYEQYF. The chain recombines TRBV5-8 with TRBJ2-7; TCRdb returns TRBD1, unconfirmable since there is no DNA. This CDR3 is 17 amino acids long. Germline loops: CDR1 SGHTS, CDR2 YDEGEE.

V gene TRBV28 combines with J gene TRBJ2-7; absent DNA, TCRdb's TRBD1 call cannot be checked. CDR1 is MDHEN and CDR2 is SYDVKM in the germline V gene. This CDR3 is built from 14 residues. CDR3 sequence: CASSFFRGAERRYF.

The CDR3 region is CASRRAKNRGFNTEAFF. This chain connects TRBV6-1 to TRBJ1-1; TCRdb indicates TRBD1, and absent DNA this call remains unverified. Looked up from germline, CDR1 is MNHNS and CDR2 is SASEGT. This CDR3 region has 17 residues.

This chain connects TRBV5-1 to TRBJ2-5; TCRdb selects TRBD1, and the lack of DNA leaves this call unchecked. The CDR3 sequence is 13 residues long. CDR1 is SGHRS and CDR2 is YFSETQ in the germline V gene. Here the CDR3 reads CASSPTGGKTQYF.

V gene TRBV3-1 combines with J gene TRBJ2-1; TCRdb designates TRBD1, a call that cannot be tested without DNA. Germline V gene sequence: CDR1 LGHDT, CDR2 YNNKEL (reference sequence). This CDR3 is built from 13 residues. This CDR3 is CASSQAGLVEQFF.

The chain has TRBV2 and TRBJ2-7; absent DNA, TCRdb's TRBD1 call cannot be checked. In germline, CDR1 is SNHLY, CDR2 FYNNEI. This CDR3 has 14 residues. The CDR3 region is CASLPVDRPREQYF.

This rearrangement joins TRBV5-1 to TRBJ1-6. The germline gives CDR1 SGHRS, CDR2 YFSETQ. This CDR3 region has 16 residues. The CDR3 protein is CASSRDTGMAGSPLHF.

The rearrangement joins TRBV18 to TRBJ2-3; TCRdb proposes TRBD1, but this gene call is untestable without DNA. This CDR3 is 21 amino acids long. Germline CDR1 KGHSH, CDR2 LQKENI. The CDR3 is CASSLFLLDRGREKSTDTQYF.

This chain links TRBV9 with TRBJ2-4; TCRdb gives TRBD1 as the D gene, but with no DNA this cannot be confirmed. Per the germline V gene, CDR1 is SGDLS and CDR2 is YYNGEE. This CDR3 comprises 14 residues. This CDR3 is CASSVQGMGNIQYF. Supplemented by reference TRBV9 and TRBJ2-4, the full variable domain reads DSGVTQTPKHLITATGQRVTLRCSPRSGDLSVYWYQQSLDQGLQFLIQYYNGEERAKGNILERFSAQQFPDLHSELNLSSLELGDSALYFCASSVQGMGNIQYFGAGTRLSVL.

The rearrangement links TRBV30 to TRBJ2-2; TCRdb reports TRBD1, a call that lacks DNA to check it against. The V gene's germline CDR1 is GTSNPN and CDR2 SVGIG (reference sequence). This CDR3 contains 14 residues. The CDR3 loop is CAWSATGGTGELFF.

The chain joins TRBV20-1 to TRBJ2-1. The CDR3 length is 14 residues. Germline CDR1 DFQATT, CDR2 SNEGSKA (reference sequence). The CDR3 sequence: CSASARTAYNEQFF.

The chain has TRBV3-1 and TRBJ2-6; TCRdb designates TRBD2, a call that cannot be tested without DNA. The CDR3 length is 17 residues. Germline CDR1 reads LGHDT; CDR2 reads YNNKEL (reference sequence). This CDR3 is CASSQIQGTTGANVLTF.

The chain combines TRBV12-3 or TRBV12-4 with TRBJ1-5; without DNA, the TCRdb call of TRBD1 cannot be checked. The CDR3 is 15 amino acids. The CDR3 sequence is CASRFSGTEDQPQHF.

The V and J genes are TRBV7-2 and TRBJ2-6; without DNA, the TCRdb call of TRBD2 cannot be checked. The germline V gene has CDR1 SGHTA and CDR2 FQGNSA. This CDR3 contains 17 residues. This CDR3 reads CASSLPTSGAGANVLTF. The variable domain in full, completed from reference TRBV7-2 and TRBJ2-6, reads GAGVSQSPSNKVTEKGKDVELRCDPISGHTALYWYRQSLGQGLEFLIYFQGNSAPDKSGLPSDRFSAERTGGSVSTLTIQRTQQEDSAVYLCASSLPTSGAGANVLTFGAGSRLTVL.

The chain uses TRBV4-1 and TRBJ2-1; there is no DNA to check the TCRdb D call of TRBD1. This CDR3 is 15 amino acids long. CDR1 and CDR2 (germline): MGHRA, YSYEKL. The CDR3 sequence is CASSPQERTPGEQFF.